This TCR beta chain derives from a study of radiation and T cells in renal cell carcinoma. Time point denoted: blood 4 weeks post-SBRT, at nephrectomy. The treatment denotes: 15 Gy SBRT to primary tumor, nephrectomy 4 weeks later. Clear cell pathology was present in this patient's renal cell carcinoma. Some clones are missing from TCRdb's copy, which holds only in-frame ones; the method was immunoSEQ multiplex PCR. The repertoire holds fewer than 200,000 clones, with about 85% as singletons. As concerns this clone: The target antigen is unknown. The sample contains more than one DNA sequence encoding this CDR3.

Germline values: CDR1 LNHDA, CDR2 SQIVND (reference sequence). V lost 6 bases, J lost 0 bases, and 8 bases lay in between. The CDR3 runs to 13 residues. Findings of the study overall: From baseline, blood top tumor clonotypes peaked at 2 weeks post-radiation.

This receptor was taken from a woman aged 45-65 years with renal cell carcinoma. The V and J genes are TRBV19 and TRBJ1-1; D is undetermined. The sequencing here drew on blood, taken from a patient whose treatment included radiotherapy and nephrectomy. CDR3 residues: CASSGTVNTEAFF. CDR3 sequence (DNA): TGTGCCAGTAGCGGAACAGTGAACACTGAAGCTTTCTTT.